This is a list of T cell receptor beta chains from one sample in a study of long-term antiretroviral therapy in people with HIV. The assay was immunoSEQ multiplex PCR, and TCRdb's table has in-frame clones only and misses some. This sample has some 47,000 clones, with about 95% found just once. The starting material was unsorted PBMCs, obtained 3.7 years after starting antiretroviral therapy. These TCRs come from a woman between 45 and 65 years old with HIV. Both conserved end residues are part of each CDR3. D genes are given only for firm matches. A clone size is listed for some rows: how often the clone was seen (once, few, many), or a class if it is expanded.

V	size	J	D	CDR3	DNA
TRBV5-4	NA	TRBJ2-7	NA	CASSWATGKPYEQYF	TGTGCCAGCAGCTGGGCCACAGGTAAACCCTACGAGCAGTACTTC
TRBV19	NA	TRBJ1-5	NA	CASSIFGGRYSNQPQHF	TGTGCCAGTAGTATTTTCGGGGGGCGGTATAGCAATCAGCCCCAGCATTTT
TRBV11-2	NA	TRBJ2-2	NA	CASNPDSNTGELFF	TGTGCCAGCAACCCAGACTCGAACACCGGGGAGCTGTTTTTT
TRBV29-1	NA	TRBJ1-1	TRBD1	CSVEEGTGGAGTEAFF	TGCAGCGTTGAAGAAGGGACAGGGGGCGCAGGCACTGAAGCTTTCTTT
TRBV7-9	NA	TRBJ1-4	NA	CASSLDGLWEKLFF	TGTGCCAGCAGCTTAGACGGGTTATGGGAAAAACTGTTTTTT
TRBV11-1	NA	TRBJ2-5	TRBD1	CASSLGPAGTAEETQYF	TGTGCCAGCAGCTTAGGGCCGGCCGGGACAGCGGAAGAGACCCAGTACTTC
TRBV7-9	NA	TRBJ1-3	NA	CASSHNTPGHGNTIYF	TGTGCCAGCAGCCACAACACCCCGGGACACGGAAACACCATATATTTT
TRBV5-1	NA	TRBJ1-6	NA	CASSLDRSSYNSPLHF	TGCGCCAGCAGCTTGGACCGCAGCTCCTATAATTCACCCCTCCACTTT
TRBV7-8	NA	TRBJ2-5	NA	CASSRGQTIQETQYF	TGTGCCAGCAGCAGGGGCCAAACTATCCAAGAGACCCAGTACTTC
TRBV7-9	NA	TRBJ2-1	TRBD2	CASSSRGGSLNEQFF	TGTGCCAGCAGCTCCCGCGGCGGGAGTCTGAATGAGCAGTTCTTC
TRBV7-3	NA	TRBJ1-1	NA	CASSLGQGTEAFF	TGTGCCAGCAGCTTAGGTCAGGGAACTGAAGCTTTCTTT
TRBV30	NA	TRBJ2-6	NA	CAWRTGYSGANVLTF	TGTGCCTGGAGGACGGGGTACTCTGGGGCCAACGTCCTGACTTTC
TRBV4-2	NA	TRBJ2-5	NA	CASSQVTGYQETQYF	TGTGCCAGCAGCCAAGTTACTGGGTACCAAGAGACCCAGTACTTC
TRBV5-1	NA	TRBJ1-6	TRBD1	CASSLGQVNNSPLHF	TGCGCCAGCAGCCTGGGACAGGTTAATAATTCACCCCTCCACTTT
TRBV6-6	NA	TRBJ1-5	NA	CASSYGEGSQPQHF	TGTGCCAGCAGTTACGGAGAGGGGAGTCAGCCCCAGCATTTT
TRBV5-1	NA	TRBJ1-4	NA	CASSPAGSGKLFF	TGCGCCAGCAGCCCCGCAGGATCGGGAAAACTGTTTTTT
TRBV21-1	NA	TRBJ2-1	NA	CASSEFRDVCCEDEQFF	TGTGCCAGCAGCGAATTCCGGGACGTGTGCTGTGAAGATGAGCAGTTCTTC
TRBV5-1	NA	TRBJ1-5	NA	CASSPGETSNQPQHF	TGCGCCAGCAGCCCCGGGGAGACTAGCAATCAGCCCCAGCATTTT
TRBV7-9	NA	TRBJ2-5	NA	CASSLEGRQETQYF	TGTGCCAGCAGCTTAGAGGGCAGACAAGAGACCCAGTACTTC
TRBV29-1	NA	TRBJ1-1	NA	CSAGQTNTEAFF	TGCAGCGCCGGACAGACGAACACTGAAGCTTTCTTT
TRBV27	NA	TRBJ2-7	TRBD2	CASSLTLAGGIYEQYF	TGTGCCAGCAGTTTAACTCTAGCGGGGGGGATCTACGAGCAGTACTTC
TRBV27	NA	TRBJ1-5	NA	CASSSVKNQPQHF	TGTGCCAGCAGTTCCGTAAAAAATCAGCCCCAGCATTTT
TRBV18	NA	TRBJ1-1	NA	CASSPLVNTEAFF	TGTGCCAGCTCACCATTAGTGAACACTGAAGCTTTCTTT
TRBV25-1	NA	TRBJ1-2	NA	CASRSPLNYGYTF	TGTGCCAGCAGAAGCCCCCTAAACTATGGCTACACCTTC
TRBV30	NA	TRBJ2-7	TRBD2	CAWSVSAGGYEQYF	TGTGCCTGGAGTGTATCCGCGGGAGGGTACGAGCAGTACTTC
TRBV6-5	NA	TRBJ2-7	TRBD2	CASSRGGEQYF	TGTGCCAGCAGTCGCGGGGGAGAGCAGTACTTC
TRBV7-2	NA	TRBJ1-3	NA	CASSTQGNTIYF	TGTGCCAGCAGCACACAGGGAAACACCATATATTTT
TRBV7-6	NA	TRBJ2-3	TRBD1	CASSPRLPGQGTDTQYF	TGTGCCAGCAGCCCGCGCCTGCCGGGACAGGGCACAGATACGCAGTATTTT
TRBV9	NA	TRBJ2-7	NA	CASSVGPSSYEQYF	TGTGCCAGCAGCGTAGGGCCGAGCTCCTACGAGCAGTACTTC
TRBV6-5	NA	TRBJ1-4	NA	CASRTTEKLFF	TGTGCCAGCAGAACGACAGAAAAACTGTTTTTT
TRBV5-1	NA	TRBJ1-5	NA	CASSLEAGNSNQPQHF	TGCGCCAGCAGCTTGGAGGCGGGTAATAGCAATCAGCCCCAGCATTTT
TRBV9	NA	TRBJ2-7	TRBD1	CASSNTGDNTYEQYF	TGTGCCAGCAGCAACACAGGGGACAACACCTACGAGCAGTACTTC
TRBV2	NA	TRBJ1-5	TRBD1	CASRPSGGGQPQHF	TGTGCCAGCAGGCCCTCAGGGGGAGGTCAGCCCCAGCATTTT
TRBV7-9	once	TRBJ1-2	TRBD1	CASSDGTGNGYTF	TGTGCCAGCAGCGACGGGACAGGGAACGGCTACACCTTC
TRBV30	NA	TRBJ1-2	NA	CAWSLVLGQIGGYTF	TGTGCCTGGAGTCTTGTACTTGGACAGATCGGTGGCTACACCTTC
TRBV7-3	NA	TRBJ2-3	NA	CASSLGGTTPDTQYF	TGTGCCAGCAGCTTAGGGGGTACAACCCCAGATACGCAGTATTTT
TRBV2	NA	TRBJ1-2	TRBD1	CASRTTGTPGYTF	TGTGCCAGCAGGACGACAGGGACCCCTGGCTACACCTTC
TRBV5-1	NA	TRBJ2-7	NA	CASHPSGPYEQYF	TGCGCCAGCCACCCAAGCGGCCCCTACGAGCAGTACTTC
TRBV30	once	TRBJ1-4	NA	CAWSVRASFNEKLFF	TGTGCCTGGAGTGTACGGGCGTCCTTCAATGAAAAACTGTTTTTT
TRBV21-1	NA	TRBJ1-5	NA	CASSKKSSARGKNQPQHF	TGTGCCAGCAGCAAAAAATCCTCGGCGCGGGGGAAAAATCAGCCCCAGCATTTT
TRBV2	NA	TRBJ2-4	NA	CASSASDLAKNIQYF	TGTGCCAGCAGTGCTTCAGACCTAGCCAAAAACATTCAGTACTTC
TRBV9	NA	TRBJ1-1	NA	CASSPGWGTEAFF	TGTGCCAGCAGCCCCGGATGGGGCACTGAAGCTTTCTTT
TRBV5-1	once	TRBJ2-3	NA	CASSNLPTLQGKGYF	TGCGCCAGCAGCAATCTTCCGACGTTACAGGGCAAAGGGTATTTT
TRBV7-9	NA	TRBJ1-5	NA	CASSLQGLSNQPQHF	TGTGCCAGCAGCTTACAGGGGTTGAGCAATCAGCCCCAGCATTTT
TRBV6-6	NA	TRBJ1-5	NA	CASSIKVEQPQHF	TGTGCCAGCAGTATTAAGGTTGAGCAGCCCCAGCATTTT
TRBV10-1	NA	TRBJ2-2	NA	CASSESGTGELFF	TGCGCCAGCAGTGAGTCGGGCACCGGGGAGCTGTTTTTT
TRBV10-3	once	TRBJ1-2	NA	CAISEEPYGYTF	TGTGCCATCAGTGAGGAGCCGTATGGCTACACCTTC
TRBV19	NA	TRBJ2-4	NA	CASSMNRDSKNIQYF	TGTGCCAGTAGTATGAACAGGGACTCCAAAAACATTCAGTACTTC
TRBV7-9	NA	TRBJ2-3	NA	CASSPFGANTQYF	TGTGCCAGCAGCCCATTCGGGGCAAATACGCAGTATTTT
TRBV4-3	NA	TRBJ2-7	TRBD2	CASSREGEQYF	TGCGCCAGCAGCCGGGAGGGGGAGCAGTACTTC
TRBV13	NA	TRBJ1-3	NA	CASSLVRDLRSGNTIYF	TGTGCCAGCAGCTTAGTACGGGACCTAAGGTCTGGAAACACCATATATTTT
TRBV10-2	NA	TRBJ1-5	NA	CASSDWGQDNQPQHF	TGCGCCAGCAGTGATTGGGGACAAGACAATCAGCCCCAGCATTTT
TRBV9	once	TRBJ2-2	NA	CASRGRGRNTGELFF	TGTGCCAGCAGAGGAAGAGGACGGAACACCGGGGAGCTGTTTTTT
TRBV11-2	NA	TRBJ2-5	NA	CASSFPGYQETQYF	TGTGCCAGCAGCTTCCCGGGGTACCAAGAGACCCAGTACTTC